The entry that follows covers one T cell receptor beta chain sequence. These data come from a study of blood T cell repertoires in COVID-19. Authors' methods: Amplifying reference gene primers gave estimates of nucleated cell counts. The data were produced by immunoSEQ multiplex PCR, yet TCRdb's version contains in-frame clones alone and is incomplete. D and trimming come from the DNA, and the V and J calls and clone size come from that table. The sample holds some 250,000 clones, around 87% seen once. The TCR comes from a woman between 70 and 85 years old with active or convalescent COVID-19. Sequencing was performed on peripheral blood.

The CDR3 sequence is CASSQEVQGAYGYTF. The DNA of the CDR3 is TGTGCCAGCAGCCAAGAAGTCCAGGGGGCCTATGGCTACACCTTC. This sequence joins TRBV3-1 (or the pseudogene TRBV3-2) and TRBJ1-2; 8 nucleotides match TRBD1. Per the germline V gene, CDR1 is LGHDT and CDR2 is YNNKEL (reference sequence). J lost 4 bases, V lost 0 bases, and 4 bases had no gene match. This CDR3 contains 15 residues.